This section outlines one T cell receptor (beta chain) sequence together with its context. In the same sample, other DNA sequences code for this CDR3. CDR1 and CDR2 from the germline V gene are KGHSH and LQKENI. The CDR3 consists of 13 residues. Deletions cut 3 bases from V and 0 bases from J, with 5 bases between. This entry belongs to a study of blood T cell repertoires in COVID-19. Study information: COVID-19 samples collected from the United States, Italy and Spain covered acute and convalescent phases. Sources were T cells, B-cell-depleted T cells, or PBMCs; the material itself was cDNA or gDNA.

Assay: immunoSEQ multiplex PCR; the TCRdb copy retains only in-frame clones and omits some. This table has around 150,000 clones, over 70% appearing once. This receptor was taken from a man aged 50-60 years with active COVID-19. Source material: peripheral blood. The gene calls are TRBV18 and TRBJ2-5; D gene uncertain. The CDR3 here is CASSPPNQETQYF. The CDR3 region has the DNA TGTGCCAGCTCACCCCCAAACCAAGAGACCCAGTACTTC.